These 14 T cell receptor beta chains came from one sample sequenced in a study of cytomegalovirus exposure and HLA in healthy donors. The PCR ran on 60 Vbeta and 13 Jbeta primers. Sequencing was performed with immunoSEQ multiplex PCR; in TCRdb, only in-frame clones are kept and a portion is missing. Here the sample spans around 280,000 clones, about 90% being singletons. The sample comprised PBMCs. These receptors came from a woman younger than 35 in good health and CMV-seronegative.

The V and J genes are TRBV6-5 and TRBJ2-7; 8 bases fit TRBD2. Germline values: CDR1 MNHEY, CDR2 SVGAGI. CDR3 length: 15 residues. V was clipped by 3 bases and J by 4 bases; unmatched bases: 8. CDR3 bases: TGTGCCAGCAGTTATGATTCGGCGGGGGGATACGAGCAGTACTTC. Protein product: CASSYDSAGGYEQYF.

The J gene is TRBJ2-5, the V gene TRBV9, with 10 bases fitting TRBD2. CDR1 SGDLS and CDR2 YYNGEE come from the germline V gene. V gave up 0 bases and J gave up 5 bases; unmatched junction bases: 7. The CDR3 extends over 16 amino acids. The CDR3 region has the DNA TGTGCCAGCAGCGTAGCTACTAGCGGGGAGCGGGAGACCCAGTACTTC. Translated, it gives CASSVATSGERETQYF.

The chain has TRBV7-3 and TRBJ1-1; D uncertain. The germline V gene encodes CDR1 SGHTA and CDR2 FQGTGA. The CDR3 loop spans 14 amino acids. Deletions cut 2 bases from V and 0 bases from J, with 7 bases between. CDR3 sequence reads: CASSLQAMNTEAFF. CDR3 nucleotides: TGTGCCAGCAGCTTACAGGCGATGAACACTGAAGCTTTCTTT.

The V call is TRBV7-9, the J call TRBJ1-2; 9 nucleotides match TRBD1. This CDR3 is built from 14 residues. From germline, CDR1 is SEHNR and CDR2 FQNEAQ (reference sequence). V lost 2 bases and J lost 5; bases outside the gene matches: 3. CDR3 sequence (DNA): TGTGCCAGCAGCTTAACAGGGGGCGGATATGGCTACACCTTC. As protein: CASSLTGGGYGYTF. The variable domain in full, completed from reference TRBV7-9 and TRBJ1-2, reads DTGVSQNPRHKITKRGQNVTFRCDPISEHNRLYWYRQTLGQGPEFLTYFQNEAQLEKSRLLSDRFSAERPKGSFSTLEIQRTEQGDSAMYLCASSLTGGGYGYTFGSGTRLTVV.

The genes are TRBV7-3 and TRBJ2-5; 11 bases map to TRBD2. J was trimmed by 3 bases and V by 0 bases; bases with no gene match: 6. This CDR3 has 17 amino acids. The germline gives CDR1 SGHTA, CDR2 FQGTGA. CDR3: CASSLTPLAGGKETQYF. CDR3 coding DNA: TGTGCCAGCAGCTTAACCCCGCTAGCGGGGGGTAAAGAGACCCAGTACTTC.

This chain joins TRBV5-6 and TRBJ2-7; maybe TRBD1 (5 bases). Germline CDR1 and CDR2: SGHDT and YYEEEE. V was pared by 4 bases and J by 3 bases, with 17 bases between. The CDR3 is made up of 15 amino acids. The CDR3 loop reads CASSQYPDRDYEQYF. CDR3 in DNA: TGTGCCAGCAGCCAATATCCCGACAGAGACTACGAGCAGTACTTC.

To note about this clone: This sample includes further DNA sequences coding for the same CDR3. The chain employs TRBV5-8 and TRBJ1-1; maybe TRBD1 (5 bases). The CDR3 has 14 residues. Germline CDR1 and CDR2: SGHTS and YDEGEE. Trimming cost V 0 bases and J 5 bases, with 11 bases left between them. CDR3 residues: CASSLVQGGTEAFF. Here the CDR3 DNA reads TGTGCCAGCAGCTTGGTTCAGGGAGGAACTGAAGCTTTCTTT.

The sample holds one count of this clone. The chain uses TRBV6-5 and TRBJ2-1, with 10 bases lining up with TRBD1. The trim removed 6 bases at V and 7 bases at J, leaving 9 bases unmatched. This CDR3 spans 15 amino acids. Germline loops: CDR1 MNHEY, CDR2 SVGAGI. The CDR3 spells CASRTGQGWKNEQFF. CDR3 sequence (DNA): TGTGCCAGCAGAACGGGACAGGGGTGGAAGAATGAGCAGTTCTTC.

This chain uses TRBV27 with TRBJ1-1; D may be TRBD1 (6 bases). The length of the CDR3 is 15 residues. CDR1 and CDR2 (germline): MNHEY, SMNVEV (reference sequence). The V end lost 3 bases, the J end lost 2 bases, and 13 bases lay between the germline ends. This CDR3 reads CASSFYRDTNTEAFF. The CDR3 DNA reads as TGTGCCAGCAGTTTCTACCGGGACACCAACACTGAAGCTTTCTTT.

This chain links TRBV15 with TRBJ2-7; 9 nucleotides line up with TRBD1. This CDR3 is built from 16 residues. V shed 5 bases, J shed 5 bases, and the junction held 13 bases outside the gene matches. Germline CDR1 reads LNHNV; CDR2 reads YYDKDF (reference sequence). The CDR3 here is CATSSEGDRVFHEQYF. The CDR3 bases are TGTGCCACCAGCTCGGAGGGGGACAGGGTGTTCCACGAGCAGTACTTC.

The CDR3 loop reads CASSQRGRVLNSPLHF. CDR3 coding DNA: TGTGCCAGCAGCCAGAGGGGGCGAGTCTTAAATTCACCCCTCCACTTT. The rearrangement uses TRBV13 and TRBJ1-6; 7 nucleotides align to TRBD1. Germline loops: CDR1 PRHDT, CDR2 FYEKMQ (reference sequence). The V and J ends lost 5 bases and 7 bases, in that order; junction bases with no gene match: 11. This CDR3 spans 16 amino acids.

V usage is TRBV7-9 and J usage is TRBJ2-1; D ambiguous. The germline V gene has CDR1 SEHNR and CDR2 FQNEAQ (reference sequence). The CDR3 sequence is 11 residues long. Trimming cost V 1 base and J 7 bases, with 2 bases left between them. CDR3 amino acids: CASSLVNEQFF. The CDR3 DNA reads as TGTGCCAGCAGCTTAGTAAATGAGCAGTTCTTC.

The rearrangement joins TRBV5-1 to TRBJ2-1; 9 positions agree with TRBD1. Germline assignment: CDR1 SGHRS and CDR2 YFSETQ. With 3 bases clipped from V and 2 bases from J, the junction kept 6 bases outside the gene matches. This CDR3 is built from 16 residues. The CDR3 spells CASSSSGTGTYNEQFF. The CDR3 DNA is TGCGCCAGCAGCTCCTCCGGGACAGGGACCTACAATGAGCAGTTCTTC.

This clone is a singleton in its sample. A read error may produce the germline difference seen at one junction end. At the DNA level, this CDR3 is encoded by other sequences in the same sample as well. Here the CDR3 reads CAWRGQARLDSPLHF. CDR3 in DNA: TGTGCCTGGAGGGGGCAGGCCCGATTAGATTCCCCCCTCCACTTT. V usage is TRBV30 and J usage is TRBJ1-6; tentatively, D is TRBD1 (5 bases). The CDR3 length is 15 residues. Germline CDR1 and CDR2: GTSNPN and SVGIG (reference sequence).